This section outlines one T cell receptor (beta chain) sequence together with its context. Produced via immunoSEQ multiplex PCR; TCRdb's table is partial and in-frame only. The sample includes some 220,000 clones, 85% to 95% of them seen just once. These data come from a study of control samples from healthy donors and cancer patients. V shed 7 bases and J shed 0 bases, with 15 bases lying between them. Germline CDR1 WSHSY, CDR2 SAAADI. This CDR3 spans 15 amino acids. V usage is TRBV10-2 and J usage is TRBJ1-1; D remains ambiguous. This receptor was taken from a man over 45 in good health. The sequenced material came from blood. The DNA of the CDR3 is TGCGCCAGCATCAGAGGGAAGGGCATGAACACTGAAGCTTTCTTT. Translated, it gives CASIRGKGMNTEAFF.